The TCR beta chain under discussion was sequenced for a study of T-cell reconstitution after alpha-beta-depleted transplantation in children. Study conclusions and caveats: Several hundred rapidly expanded clones from non-depleted graft cells reportedly supplied alpha-beta T cells about two months post-transplant. A year had passed since transplant, and T-cell counts and diversity by then came mostly from newly produced T cells.

As it was prepared, the TCRbeta library received unique molecular identifiers. A single record per CDR3 protein comes from TCRdb applying MiXCR to the PCR reads. The repertoire holds a few hundred thousand distinct CDR3 sequences, with around 15% as singletons. This clonotype came up many times. Its cognate antigen is unknown. This CDR3 is 14 amino acids long. Losses at the gene ends were 7 bases for V and 6 bases for J; bases not matched to a gene: 6. Material: PBMCs, mostly from graft donor cells, obtained 360 days after TCRalphabeta/CD19-depleted stem cell transplant. The sequence derives from a boy younger than two who had a stem cell transplant for Wiskott-Aldrich syndrome, so the T cells may come from the graft donor. This sequence joins TRBV12-3 or TRBV12-4 and TRBJ2-4; 10 bases agree with TRBD2. The CDR3 region has the DNA TGTGCCAGCACCACGGGACTAGCGATAAACATTCAGTACTTC. This translates into CASTTGLAINIQYF.